Listed here are 24 T cell receptor beta chains from one sample, sequenced in a study of cytomegalovirus exposure and HLA in healthy donors. A multiplex PCR was run with 60 Vbeta primers and 13 Jbeta primers. Here immunoSEQ multiplex PCR was the method, and the copy in TCRdb shows in-frame clones only, minus some. The sample holds about 98,000 clones; under 80% are singletons and the top ten take roughly 8%. Sequences were obtained from PBMCs. The receptors were gathered from a human donor in good health.

The chain recombines TRBV5-6 with TRBJ1-2, with unresolved D. The V gene lost 4 bases and the J gene lost 7 bases, with 11 bases spanning the gap. CDR1 is SGHDT, CDR2 YYEEEE, per germline. This CDR3 is built from 12 residues. As DNA, the CDR3 is TGTGCCAGCAGCGGAGGCGGCTTTGGCTACACCTTC. It encodes CASSGGGFGYTF.

A few counts support this clone. The chain carries TRBV6-1 and TRBJ1-2; D possibly corresponds to TRBD1 (5 bases). Germline CDR1 reads MNHNS; CDR2 reads SASEGT. V gave up 6 bases and J gave up 0 bases, with 17 bases separating them. The CDR3 totals 16 residues. CDR3 nucleotides: TGTGCCAGCAGGGAACTCGGGGGGATGACTAACTATGGCTACACCTTC. Translated: CASRELGGMTNYGYTF.

This chain connects TRBV18 to TRBJ2-7; maybe TRBD1 (6 bases). Trimming cost V 3 bases and J 0 bases, with 15 bases left between them. CDR1 and CDR2 (germline): KGHSH, LQKENI. The CDR3 has 16 residues. The CDR3 DNA reads as TGTGCCAGCTCACCCGATAGTGGACAGTTCTCCTACGAGCAGTACTTC. This translates into CASSPDSGQFSYEQYF.

The V call is TRBV27, the J call TRBJ2-5, with D possibly TRBD2 on 5 matching bases. Trimming took 3 bases from V and 5 from J, leaving 13 bases between them. Germline V gene sequence: CDR1 MNHEY, CDR2 SMNVEV (reference sequence). CDR3 size: 14 residues. This CDR3 is CASSFIQRRETQYF. CDR3 nucleotides: TGTGCCAGCAGTTTTATCCAGCGGCGGGAGACCCAGTACTTC.

V usage is TRBV19 and J usage is TRBJ2-7; tentatively, D is TRBD2 (6 bases). The CDR3 length is 14 residues. In germline, CDR1 is LNHDA, CDR2 SQIVND (reference sequence). V was shortened by 5 bases and J by 2 bases, with 13 bases between the two germline ends. The CDR3 region has the DNA TGTGCCAGTAGTCTGGGCGGGGCGCCCTACGAGCAGTACTTC. Amino acids: CASSLGGAPYEQYF.

The rearrangement joins TRBV6-5 to TRBJ1-2; D possibly corresponds to TRBD1 (6 bases). This CDR3 is built from 13 residues. Germline CDR1 is MNHEY and CDR2 is SVGAGI. V was pared by 6 bases and J by 7 bases, with 15 bases between. As DNA, the CDR3 is TGTGCCAGCAGGAGCGGGGGCCTGCGTGGCTACACCTTC. Translating gives CASRSGGLRGYTF.

The chain employs TRBV29-1 and TRBJ2-1, with TRBD1 as a possible D gene (6 bases). Germline CDR1 reads SQVTM; CDR2 reads ANQGSEA. Trimming removed 3 bases at V and 7 bases at J, with 13 bases between. CDR3 length equals 13 residues. This CDR3 is CSVDLNQGNEQFF. In DNA, the CDR3 is TGCAGCGTTGACCTTAACCAGGGGAATGAGCAGTTCTTC.

The chain links TRBV12-5 to TRBJ1-5; the D is unclear. The CDR3 is 13 residues long. V was trimmed by 2 bases and J by 5 bases, leaving 7 bases between them. Germline CDR1 is LGHNT and CDR2 is FRNRAP. The CDR3 is CASGLNSYQPQHF. The CDR3 bases are TGTGCTAGTGGTTTGAATTCCTATCAGCCCCAGCATTTT. The full variable domain, with the rest looked up from reference TRBV12-5 and TRBJ1-5, is DARVTQTPRHKVTEMGQEVTMRCQPILGHNTVFWYRQTMMQGLELLAYFRNRAPLDDSGMPKDRFSAEMPDATLATLKIQPSEPRDSAVYFCASGLNSYQPQHFGDGTRLSIL.

This rearrangement joins TRBV5-6 to TRBJ1-3, with 7 bases identical to TRBD1. This CDR3 comprises 17 residues. Germline CDR1 is SGHDT and CDR2 is YYEEEE. The trim removed 2 bases at V and 5 bases at J, leaving 13 bases unmatched. As DNA, the CDR3 is TGTGCCAGCAGCTTTATTAACCACCGACAGGGTAGAAACACCATATATTTT. This translates into CASSFINHRQGRNTIYF.

This clone was recorded a few times. The chain couples TRBV11-2 to TRBJ1-1; D gene unclear. The germline gives CDR1 SGHAT, CDR2 FQNNGV. Trimming stripped 3 bases from V and 6 bases from J, with 11 bases between. This CDR3 is built from 13 residues. CDR3 nucleotides: TGTGCCAGCAGCTTTTGGGGAGACCCTGAAGCTTTCTTT. It is translated as CASSFWGDPEAFF. Drawing the rest from reference TRBV11-2 and TRBJ1-1, the complete variable domain is EAGVAQSPRYKIIEKRQSVAFWCNPISGHATLYWYQQILGQGPKLLIQFQNNGVVDDSQLPKDRFSAERLKGVDSTLKIQPAKLEDSAVYLCASSFWGDPEAFFGQGTRLTVV.

V usage is TRBV19 and J usage is TRBJ2-7; TRBD1 is a possible D gene (6 bases). Trimming removed 3 bases from V and 6 bases from J, with 15 bases in between. The length of the CDR3 is 14 residues. Germline values: CDR1 LNHDA, CDR2 SQIVND (reference sequence). For the CDR3, the DNA is TGTGCCAGTAGTATCCCGGGCAGGGGCGTCGAGCAGTACTTC. It is translated as CASSIPGRGVEQYF.

This clone was seen a handful of times. The chain employs TRBV18 and TRBJ2-7, with 9 bases aligning to TRBD1. The CDR3 loop spans 14 amino acids. The germline CDR1 and CDR2 sequences are KGHSH and LQKENI. The V and J ends lost 2 bases and 5 bases, in that order; junction bases with no gene match: 4. Here the CDR3 reads CASSPLDRGHEQYF. CDR3 sequence (DNA): TGTGCCAGCTCACCATTGGACAGGGGCCACGAGCAGTACTTC.

The chain links TRBV6-1 to TRBJ2-1; 8 bases align to TRBD2. V lost 2 bases, J lost 5 bases, and 11 bases stayed unmatched. Germline V gene data show CDR1 as MNHNS and CDR2 as SASEGT. The CDR3 covers 17 residues. CDR3 loop: CASSEQRSSGSNNEQFF. The CDR3 DNA reads as TGTGCCAGCAGTGAACAAAGGTCTAGCGGGTCTAACAATGAGCAGTTCTTC.

The rearrangement joins TRBV9 to TRBJ1-2, with 8 bases identical to TRBD1. The V segment lost 4 bases and the J segment 4 bases; nucleotides outside the gene matches: 9. Looked up from germline, CDR1 is SGDLS and CDR2 is YYNGEE. The CDR3 is 15 residues long. The CDR3 DNA is TGTGCCAGCAGCCCACAGGACAGGGCAGGCTATGGCTACACCTTC. Translation gives CASSPQDRAGYGYTF.

This clone was recorded only once. The genes are TRBV13 and TRBJ2-7; 7 nucleotides agree with TRBD1. Looked up from germline, CDR1 is PRHDT and CDR2 is FYEKMQ (reference sequence). The J segment lost 6 bases and the V segment lost 6 bases, leaving 8 bases of the junction unmatched. This CDR3 has 13 residues. The chain's CDR3 is CASRPTGSGEQYF. The CDR3 DNA reads TGTGCCAGCAGGCCGACAGGGTCTGGCGAGCAGTACTTC.

The chain links TRBV7-6 to TRBJ2-7, with D tentatively TRBD1 (6 bases). Trimming shortened V by 1 base and J by 3 bases, and 7 bases separated the two germline ends. CDR3 length: 13 amino acids. The germline gives CDR1 SGHVS, CDR2 FNYEAQ. CDR3 protein: CASSLETGYEQYF. CDR3 bases: TGTGCCAGCAGCTTAGAGACAGGCTACGAGCAGTACTTC.

The chain links TRBV19 to TRBJ1-1, with D maybe TRBD1 (6 bases). Germline loops: CDR1 LNHDA, CDR2 SQIVND (reference sequence). V was shortened by 5 bases and J by 7 bases, with 14 bases between the two germline ends. The CDR3 spans 13 residues. CDR3 sequence reads: CASSASPDSEAFF. The CDR3 nucleotides are TGTGCCAGTAGTGCTTCCCCGGACAGTGAAGCTTTCTTT.

The V gene is TRBV6-5, the J gene TRBJ1-2, with D perhaps matching TRBD1 (5 bases). CDR1 is MNHEY, CDR2 SVGAGI, per germline. The CDR3 spans 14 residues. V was cut by 5 bases and J by 5 bases, with 15 bases left in between. CDR3 nucleotide sequence: TGTGCCAGCAGTCCTCCAGGGTTCGGATATGGCTACACCTTC. It codes for CASSPPGFGYGYTF.

There are a few counts of this clone. V is TRBV6-5 and J is TRBJ2-2; weak D call: TRBD1 (5 bases). Germline V gene sequence: CDR1 MNHEY, CDR2 SVGAGI. This CDR3 has 15 residues. V was pared by 6 bases and J by 2 bases, with 13 bases between. DNA for the CDR3: TGTGCCAGCAGCGTTAATCAGGGAAACACCGGGGAGCTGTTTTTT. Protein product: CASSVNQGNTGELFF.

The rearrangement joins TRBV19 to TRBJ2-4; 7 nucleotides line up with TRBD2. The CDR3 runs to 13 residues. CDR1 is LNHDA, CDR2 SQIVND, per germline (reference sequence). V gave up 5 bases and J gave up 6 bases; unmatched junction bases: 4. CDR3: CASSFQRGNIQYF. DNA for the CDR3: TGTGCCAGTAGTTTCCAGCGGGGAAACATTCAGTACTTC.

The chain carries TRBV13 and TRBJ2-5; TRBD1 might be the D (5 bases). The V gene lost 0 bases and the J gene lost 5 bases, with 13 bases spanning the gap. Germline CDR1 reads PRHDT; CDR2 reads FYEKMQ (reference sequence). The CDR3 loop spans 15 amino acids. CDR3 in DNA: TGTGCCAGCAGCTTAGGGCAGGGCAGCAGGGAGACCCAGTACTTC. Protein sequence: CASSLGQGSRETQYF.

The rearrangement uses TRBV30 and TRBJ2-5, with 8 bases fitting TRBD2. After removal of 3 bases from V and 1 base from J, the junction contained 7 bases not matched to a gene. Germline CDR1 is GTSNPN and CDR2 is SVGIG (reference sequence). This CDR3 contains 15 residues. For the CDR3, the DNA is TGTGCCTGGAGGATTACTAGCGGCTTCCAAGAGACCCAGTACTTC. Its translation is CAWRITSGFQETQYF. Full variable domain (remainder filled in from reference TRBV30 and TRBJ2-5): SQTIHQWPATLVQPVGSPLSLECTVEGTSNPNLYWYRQAAGRGLQLLFYSVGIGQISSEVPQNLSASRPQDRQFILSSKKLLLSDSGFYLCAWRITSGFQETQYFGPGTRLLVL.

This clone has a single count. The chain is built from TRBV7-2 and TRBJ1-2; TRBD1 is a possible D gene (6 bases). The germline V gene has CDR1 SGHTA and CDR2 FQGNSA. The CDR3 is made up of 16 amino acids. The V and J ends lost 1 base and 0 bases respectively, with 12 bases between them. This CDR3 is CASSLGPQGTNYGYTF. In DNA form, the CDR3 reads TGTGCCAGCAGCTTAGGCCCACAGGGAACTAACTATGGCTACACCTTC.

The rearrangement joins TRBV5-1 to TRBJ1-4; 10 bases agree with TRBD1. Germline values: CDR1 SGHRS, CDR2 YFSETQ. Unmatched junction bases numbered 14, after V lost 2 bases and J lost 7 bases. This CDR3 has 18 amino acids. This CDR3 is CASSFLPASGQGFEKLFF. The CDR3 DNA sequence: TGCGCCAGCAGCTTTCTCCCCGCCTCGGGACAGGGGTTTGAAAAACTGTTTTTT. The full variable domain, its missing parts supplied by reference TRBV5-1 and TRBJ1-4, is KAGVTQTPRYLIKTRGQQVTLSCSPISGHRSVSWYQQTPGQGLQFLFEYFSETQRNKGNFPGRFSGRQFSNSRSEMNVSTLELGDSALYLCASSFLPASGQGFEKLFFGSGTQLSVL.